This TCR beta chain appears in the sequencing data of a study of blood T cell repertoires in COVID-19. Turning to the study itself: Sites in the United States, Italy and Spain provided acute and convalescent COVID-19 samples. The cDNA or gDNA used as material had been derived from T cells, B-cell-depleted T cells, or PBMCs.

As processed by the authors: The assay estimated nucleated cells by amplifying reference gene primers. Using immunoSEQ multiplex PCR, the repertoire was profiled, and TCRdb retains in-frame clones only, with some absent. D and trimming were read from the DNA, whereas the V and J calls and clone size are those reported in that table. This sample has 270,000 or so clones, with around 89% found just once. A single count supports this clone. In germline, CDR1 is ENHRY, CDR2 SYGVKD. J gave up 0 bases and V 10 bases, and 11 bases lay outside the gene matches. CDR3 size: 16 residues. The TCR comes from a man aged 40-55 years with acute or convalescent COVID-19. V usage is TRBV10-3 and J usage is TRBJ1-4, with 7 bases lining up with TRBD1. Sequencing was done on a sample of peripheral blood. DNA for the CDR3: TGTGCCACGTCAGGACAGGCCGCCGCAACTAATGAAAAACTGTTTTTT. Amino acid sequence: CATSGQAAATNEKLFF.